This is a list of T cell receptor beta chains from one sample in a study of blood T cell repertoires in COVID-19. Clones were sequenced by immunoSEQ multiplex PCR, and TCRdb holds only the in-frame ones, with some missing. The table includes some 60,000 clones, about 87% detected once. The sequencing sample was made of peripheral blood. The receptors here all came from a man aged 70-80 years with acute or convalescent COVID-19. CDR3s include the opening cysteine and the closing phenylalanine or tryptophan. D genes are given only for firm matches. Clone size is given for some rows only: seen once, a few or many times, or a class if the clone is expanded.

TRBV27	TRBJ1-1	-	-	CASSSGTRRNTEAFF	TGTGCCAGCAGTTCGGGGACAAGAAGAAACACTGAAGCTTTCTTT
TRBV2	TRBJ2-7	-	TRBD2	CASGTSGSLSYEQYF	TGTGCCAGCGGAACAAGCGGGAGTCTCTCCTACGAGCAGTACTTC
TRBV10-3	TRBJ2-7	-	-	CAISEGQSSYEQYF	TGTGCCATCAGTGAGGGACAAAGCTCCTACGAGCAGTACTTC
TRBV11-2	TRBJ2-7	-	TRBD2	CASSTREGRYEQYF	TGTGCCAGCTCAACCCGGGAGGGCCGGTACGAGCAGTACTTC
TRBV6-5	TRBJ2-7	-	TRBD1	CASTLGGGQGRYF	TGTGCCAGCACCCTAGGGGGGGGACAGGGACGGTACTTC
TRBV19	TRBJ1-3	few	-	CASKIGNSGNTIYF	TGTGCCAGTAAGATCGGGAACTCTGGAAACACCATATATTTT
TRBV10-2	TRBJ1-1	-	-	CASRSGGGPDEAFF	TGCGCCAGCAGAAGCGGGGGGGGGCCAGATGAAGCTTTCTTT
TRBV6-5	TRBJ2-1	-	-	CASSPTFLTGYKFF	TGTGCCAGCAGTCCTACTTTCCTCACGGGGTATAAGTTCTTC
TRBV19	TRBJ2-7	-	TRBD1	CASTPGQGPYEQYF	TGTGCCAGTACTCCGGGACAGGGGCCCTACGAGCAGTACTTC
TRBV5-1	TRBJ2-1	-	-	CASKETGALYNEQFF	TGCGCCAGCAAGGAAACGGGAGCCCTATACAATGAGCAGTTCTTC
TRBV7-2	TRBJ1-1	-	TRBD1	CASKAGGPNTEAFF	TGTGCCAGCAAAGCAGGGGGCCCGAACACTGAAGCTTTCTTT
TRBV6-1	TRBJ2-4	-	-	CASSEISGIAELAKNIQYF	TGTGCCAGCAGTGAGATCTCGGGAATAGCGGAACTAGCCAAAAACATTCAGTACTTC
TRBV6-5	TRBJ1-4	-	TRBD1	CASSYTGQGPEKLFF	TGTGCCAGCAGTTACACGGGACAGGGGCCTGAAAAACTGTTTTTT
TRBV19	TRBJ1-4	-	-	CASNSAVGGLEKLFF	TGTGCCAGTAATAGTGCCGTGGGGGGGCTGGAAAAACTGTTTTTT
TRBV15	TRBJ2-7	few	-	CATSIKRQAYEQYF	TGTGCCACCAGCATAAAAAGACAGGCCTACGAGCAGTACTTC
TRBV7-2	TRBJ2-7	-	TRBD1	CASSLAGQAIYEQYF	TGTGCCAGCAGCTTAGCGGGACAGGCGATCTACGAGCAGTACTTC
TRBV18	TRBJ2-3	-	TRBD2	CASSPGAGGADTQYF	TGTGCCAGCTCACCGGGAGCGGGGGGGGCAGATACGCAGTATTTT
TRBV2	TRBJ2-5	-	-	CASSDSGGREETQYF	TGTGCCAGCAGTGACTCAGGGGGGAGAGAAGAGACCCAGTACTTC
TRBV27	TRBJ1-5	-	-	CASSSTGDYSNQPQHF	TGTGCCAGCAGTTCAACGGGGGATTATAGCAATCAGCCCCAGCATTTT
TRBV7-3	TRBJ2-7	-	-	CASSLIHRGEQYF	TGTGCCAGCAGCTTAATACACCGGGGCGAGCAGTACTTC
TRBV29-1	TRBJ2-5	-	-	CSVPDLETQYF	TGCAGCGTCCCGGACTTGGAGACCCAGTACTTC
TRBV7-9	TRBJ1-2	-	-	CASSRANYGYTF	TGTGCCAGCAGCCGAGCTAACTATGGCTACACCTTC
TRBV5-4	TRBJ1-2	-	-	CASSREGRVFF	TGTGCCAGCAGCCGGGAGGGCAGGGTTTTCTTC
TRBV10-3	TRBJ2-1	-	TRBD2	CAISESLAGGHEQFF	TGTGCCATCAGTGAGTCACTAGCGGGAGGCCATGAGCAGTTCTTC
TRBV11-2	TRBJ2-2	-	-	CASSFPGELFF	TGTGCCAGCAGCTTTCCTGGGGAGCTGTTTTTT
TRBV3-1/TRBV3-2	TRBJ2-7	-	TRBD2	CASSLSGSSYEQYF	TGTGCCAGCAGCCTGAGCGGGAGCTCCTACGAGCAGTACTTC
TRBV6-1	TRBJ1-4	-	TRBD1	CASSELQGARTNEKLFF	TGTGCCAGCAGTGAGCTACAGGGGGCGCGGACTAATGAAAAACTGTTTTTT
TRBV5-6	TRBJ1-2	-	-	CASSYPPPTGSRYGYTF	TGTGCCAGCAGCTATCCCCCTCCTACAGGGAGTCGCTATGGCTACACCTTC
TRBV3-1/TRBV3-2	TRBJ2-7	-	-	CASSQGFSSYEQYF	TGTGCCAGCAGCCAAGGCTTCAGCTCCTACGAGCAGTACTTC
TRBV11-3	TRBJ2-2	-	-	CASSLNTGELFF	TGTGCCAGCAGCCTCAACACCGGGGAGCTGTTTTTT
TRBV10-3	TRBJ2-1	-	-	CAINRQGQTNEQFF	TGTGCCATCAATCGGCAGGGGCAGACGAATGAGCAGTTCTTC
TRBV30	TRBJ1-4	-	-	CAWGTGLSGEKLFF	TGTGCCTGGGGTACAGGGCTGTCGGGTGAAAAACTGTTTTTT
TRBV7-6	TRBJ1-5	-	-	CATSEGGNQPQHF	TGTGCCACATCAGAAGGGGGCAATCAGCCCCAGCATTTT
TRBV3-1/TRBV3-2	TRBJ2-1	-	-	CASSQGGTSLSYNEQFF	TGTGCCAGCAGCCAAGGCGGCACCTCCCTCTCCTACAATGAGCAGTTCTTC
TRBV18	TRBJ2-3	-	TRBD2	CASSPTSGRENTQYF	TGTGCCAGCTCACCGACTAGCGGGAGGGAAAATACGCAGTATTTT
TRBV19	TRBJ2-1	few	-	CASRSPGVRYNEQFF	TGTGCCAGTAGATCCCCGGGAGTAAGATACAATGAGCAGTTCTTC
TRBV5-1	TRBJ1-5	once	TRBD1	CASSLGDSRGQPQHF	TGCGCCAGCAGCTTGGGGGACAGCCGAGGGCAGCCCCAGCATTTT
TRBV4-2	TRBJ1-1	-	-	CASSQDSSQGEAFF	TGTGCCAGCAGCCAAGATAGCTCGCAGGGTGAAGCTTTCTTT
TRBV29-1	TRBJ1-1	-	TRBD1	CSVDDRGVFTEAFF	TGCAGCGTAGACGACAGGGGGGTGTTCACTGAAGCTTTCTTT
TRBV2	TRBJ2-2	-	TRBD1	CASQQGAGGELFF	TGTGCCAGCCAACAGGGGGCCGGCGGGGAGCTGTTTTTT
TRBV24-1	TRBJ2-2	-	TRBD1	CATTRDRGGTGELFF	TGTGCCACCACCCGGGACAGGGGCGGCACCGGGGAGCTGTTTTTT
TRBV19	TRBJ1-5	once	-	CASTRRGGQPQHF	TGTGCCAGTACCCGCCGGGGGGGCCAGCCCCAGCATTTT
TRBV19	TRBJ1-5	few	-	CASSMTRQSPQPQHF	TGTGCCAGTAGTATGACACGACAGTCCCCTCAGCCCCAGCATTTT
TRBV29-1	TRBJ2-3	-	-	CSVGSPAQYF	TGCAGCGTTGGATCCCCGGCGCAGTATTTT
TRBV28	TRBJ2-7	-	-	CASSFGGHYSYEQYF	TGTGCCAGCAGTTTCGGAGGGCATTACTCCTACGAGCAGTACTTC
TRBV9	TRBJ2-3	-	-	CASSVSSAKGGDTQYF	TGTGCCAGCAGCGTTTCTAGCGCTAAGGGAGGAGATACGCAGTATTTT
TRBV5-1	TRBJ2-6	-	TRBD1	CASSRTGSSGANVLTF	TGCGCCAGCAGCAGGACAGGGTCGAGCGGGGCCAACGTCCTGACTTTC
TRBV19	TRBJ1-1	-	TRBD1	CASTVGQQNTEAFF	TGTGCCAGCACCGTGGGACAGCAGAACACTGAAGCTTTCTTT